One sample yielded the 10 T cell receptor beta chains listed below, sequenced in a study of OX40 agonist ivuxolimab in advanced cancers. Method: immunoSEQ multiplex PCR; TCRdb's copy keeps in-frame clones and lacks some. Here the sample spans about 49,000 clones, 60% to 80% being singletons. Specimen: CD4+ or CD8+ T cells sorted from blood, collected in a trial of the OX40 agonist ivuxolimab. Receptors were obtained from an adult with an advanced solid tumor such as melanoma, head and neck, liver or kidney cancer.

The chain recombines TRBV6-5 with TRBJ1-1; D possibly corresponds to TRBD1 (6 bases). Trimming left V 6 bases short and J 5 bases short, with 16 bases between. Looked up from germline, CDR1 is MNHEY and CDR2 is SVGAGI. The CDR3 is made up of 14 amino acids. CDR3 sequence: CASSDFQGYTEAFF. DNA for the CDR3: TGTGCCAGCAGCGACTTTCAGGGGTATACTGAAGCTTTCTTT.

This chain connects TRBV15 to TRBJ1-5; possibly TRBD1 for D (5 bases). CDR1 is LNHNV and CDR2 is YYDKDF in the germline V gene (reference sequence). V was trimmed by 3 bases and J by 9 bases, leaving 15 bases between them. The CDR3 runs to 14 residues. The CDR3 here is CATSRARGSRPQHF. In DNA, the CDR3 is TGTGCCACCAGCAGGGCTCGGGGGTCTAGGCCCCAGCATTTT.

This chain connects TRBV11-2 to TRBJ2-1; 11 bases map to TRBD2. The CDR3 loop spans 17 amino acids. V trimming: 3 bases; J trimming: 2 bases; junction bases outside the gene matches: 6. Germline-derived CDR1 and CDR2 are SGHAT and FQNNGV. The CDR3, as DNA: TGTGCCAGCAGCTTGGAGGATAGCGGGAGGGCCTACAATGAGCAGTTCTTC. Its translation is CASSLEDSGRAYNEQFF. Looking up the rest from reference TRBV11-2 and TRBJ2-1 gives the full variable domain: EAGVAQSPRYKIIEKRQSVAFWCNPISGHATLYWYQQILGQGPKLLIQFQNNGVVDDSQLPKDRFSAERLKGVDSTLKIQPAKLEDSAVYLCASSLEDSGRAYNEQFFGPGTRLTVL.

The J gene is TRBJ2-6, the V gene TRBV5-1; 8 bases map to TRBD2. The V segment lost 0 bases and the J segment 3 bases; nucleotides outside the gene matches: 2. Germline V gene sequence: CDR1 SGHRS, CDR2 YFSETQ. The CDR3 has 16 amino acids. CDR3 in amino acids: CASSLDSGVGANVLTF. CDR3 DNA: TGCGCCAGCAGCTTGGATAGCGGGGTTGGGGCCAACGTCCTGACTTTC.

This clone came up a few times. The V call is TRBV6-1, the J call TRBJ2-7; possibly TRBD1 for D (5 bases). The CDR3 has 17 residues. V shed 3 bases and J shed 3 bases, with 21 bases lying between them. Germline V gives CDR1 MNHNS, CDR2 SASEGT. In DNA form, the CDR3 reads TGTGCCAGCAGTGACCAGGGTCGGGTGGCCTGGGGCTACGAGCAGTACTTC. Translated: CASSDQGRVAWGYEQYF.

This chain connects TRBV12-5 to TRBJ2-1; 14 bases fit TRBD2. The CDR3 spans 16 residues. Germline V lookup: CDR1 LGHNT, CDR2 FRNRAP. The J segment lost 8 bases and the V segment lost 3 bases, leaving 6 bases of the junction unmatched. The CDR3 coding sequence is TGTGCTAGTGGTTTCCCAGGGACTAGCGGGAGAGATGAGCAGTTCTTC. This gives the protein CASGFPGTSGRDEQFF.

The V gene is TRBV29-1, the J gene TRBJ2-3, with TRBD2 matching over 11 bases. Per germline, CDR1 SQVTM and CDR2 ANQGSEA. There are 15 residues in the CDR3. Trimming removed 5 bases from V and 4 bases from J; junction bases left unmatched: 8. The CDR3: CSVLTSGSFADTQYF. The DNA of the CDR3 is TGCAGCGTTTTAACTAGCGGGAGTTTCGCAGATACGCAGTATTTT.

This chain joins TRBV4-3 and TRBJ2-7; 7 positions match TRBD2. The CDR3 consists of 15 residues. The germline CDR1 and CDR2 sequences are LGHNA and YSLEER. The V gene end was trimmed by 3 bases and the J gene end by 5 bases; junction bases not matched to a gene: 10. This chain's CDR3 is CASSHPGRAGNEQYF. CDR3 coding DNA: TGCGCCAGCAGCCACCCAGGGAGGGCCGGTAACGAGCAGTACTTC.

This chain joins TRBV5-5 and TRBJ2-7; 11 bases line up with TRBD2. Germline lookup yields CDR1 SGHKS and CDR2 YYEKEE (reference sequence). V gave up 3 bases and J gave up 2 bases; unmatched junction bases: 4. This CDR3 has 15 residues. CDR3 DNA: TGTGCCAGCAGCTATAGCGGGAGGGTGGCCTACGAGCAGTACTTC. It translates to CASSYSGRVAYEQYF.

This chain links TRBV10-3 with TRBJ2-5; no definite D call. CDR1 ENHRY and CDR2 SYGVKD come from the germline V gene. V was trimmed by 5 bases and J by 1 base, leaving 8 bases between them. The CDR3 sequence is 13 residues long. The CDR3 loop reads CAISPTSQETQYF. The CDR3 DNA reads TGTGCCATCAGTCCCACATCCCAAGAGACCCAGTACTTC.